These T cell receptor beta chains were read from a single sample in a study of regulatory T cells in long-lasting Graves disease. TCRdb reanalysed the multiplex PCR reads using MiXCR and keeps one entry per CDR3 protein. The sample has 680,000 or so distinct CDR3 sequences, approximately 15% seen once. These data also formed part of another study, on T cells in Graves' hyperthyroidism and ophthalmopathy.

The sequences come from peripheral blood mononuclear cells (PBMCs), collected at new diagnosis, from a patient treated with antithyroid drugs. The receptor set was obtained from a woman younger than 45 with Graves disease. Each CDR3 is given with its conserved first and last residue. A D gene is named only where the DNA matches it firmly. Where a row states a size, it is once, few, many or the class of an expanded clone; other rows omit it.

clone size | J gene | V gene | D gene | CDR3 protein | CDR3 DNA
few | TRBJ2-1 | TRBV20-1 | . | CSARDEFQDRGLYNEQFF | TGCAGTGCTAGAGACGAATTTCAGGACAGAGGGCTTTACAATGAGCAGTTCTTC
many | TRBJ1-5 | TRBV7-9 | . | CASSFKGYGQPQHF | TGTGCCAGCAGCTTCAAAGGGTATGGACAGCCCCAGCATTTT
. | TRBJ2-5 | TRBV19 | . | CASSITGFQETQYF | TGTGCCAGTAGTATAACCGGATTCCAAGAGACCCAGTACTTC
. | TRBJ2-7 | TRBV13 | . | CASSLSGGIYEQYF | TGTGCCAGCAGCCTTAGCGGCGGAATCTACGAGCAGTACTTC
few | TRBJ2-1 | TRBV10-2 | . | CASSRPESYNEQFF | TGCGCCAGCAGCCGTCCGGAGTCCTACAATGAGCAGTTCTTC
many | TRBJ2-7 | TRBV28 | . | CASSLSGPRTFAYEQYF | TGTGCCAGCAGTTTATCGGGGCCTCGAACTTTCGCCTACGAGCAGTACTTC
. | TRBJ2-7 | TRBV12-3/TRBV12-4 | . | CASGEERGRGGEQYF | TGTGCCAGCGGCGAGGAGCGCGGTAGGGGTGGCGAGCAGTACTTC
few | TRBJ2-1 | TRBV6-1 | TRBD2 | CASSGTSGISYNEQFF | TGTGCCAGCTCCGGGACTAGCGGGATCTCCTACAATGAGCAGTTCTTC
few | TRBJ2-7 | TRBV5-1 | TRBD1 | CASSWGTGNSYEQYF | TGCGCCAGCAGCTGGGGGACAGGAAACTCCTACGAGCAGTACTTC
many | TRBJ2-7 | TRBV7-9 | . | CASSLAVQTYEQYF | TGTGCCAGCAGCTTAGCGGTCCAGACCTACGAGCAGTACTTC
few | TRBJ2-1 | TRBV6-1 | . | CASLAPYNEQFF | TGTGCCAGTCTAGCCCCCTACAATGAGCAGTTCTTC
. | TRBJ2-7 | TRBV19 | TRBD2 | CASSPTSASSYEQYF | TGTGCCAGTAGTCCAACTAGCGCGAGCTCCTACGAGCAGTACTTC
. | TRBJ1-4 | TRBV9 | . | CASSVEGNKNEKLFF | TGTGCCAGCAGCGTAGAGGGAAACAAAAATGAAAAACTGTTTTTT
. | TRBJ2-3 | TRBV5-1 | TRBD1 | CASSIQGASTDTQYF | TGCGCCAGCAGCATTCAGGGGGCAAGCACAGATACGCAGTATTTT
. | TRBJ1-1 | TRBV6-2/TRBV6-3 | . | CATRERVAFEAFF | TGTGCCACCCGGGAGAGGGTGGCGTTTGAAGCTTTCTTT
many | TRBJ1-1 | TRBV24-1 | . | CATVTVGPEAFF | TGTGCCACCGTGACGGTTGGCCCTGAAGCTTTCTTT
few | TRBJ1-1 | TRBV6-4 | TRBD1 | CASRTQGGMNTEAFF | TGTGCCAGCAGGACACAGGGGGGGATGAACACTGAAGCTTTCTTT
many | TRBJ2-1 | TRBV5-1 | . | CASSFREGRNEQFF | TGCGCCAGCAGCTTCCGAGAGGGGCGCAATGAGCAGTTCTTC
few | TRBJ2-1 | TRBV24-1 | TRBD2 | CATSGGRFVFEQFF | TGTGCCACCAGCGGCGGGAGGTTCGTATTCGAGCAGTTCTTC
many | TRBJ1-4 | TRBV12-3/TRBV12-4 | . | CASSGGQATNEKLFF | TGTGCCAGCAGTGGTGGACAAGCAACTAATGAAAAACTGTTTTTT
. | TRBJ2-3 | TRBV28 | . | CASNPEGLGEWADTQYF | TGTGCCAGCAACCCCGAGGGCTTGGGAGAATGGGCAGATACGCAGTATTTT
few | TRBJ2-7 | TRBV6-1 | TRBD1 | CASSKTTGSLHEQYF | TGTGCCAGCAGTAAAACGACAGGGTCCCTTCACGAGCAGTACTTC
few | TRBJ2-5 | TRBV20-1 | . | CSARMGGVGETQYF | TGCAGTGCCAGGATGGGGGGAGTTGGAGAGACCCAGTACTTC
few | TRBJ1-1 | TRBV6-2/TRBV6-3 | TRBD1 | CASSYPGGPEAFF | TGTGCCAGCAGTTACCCAGGGGGGCCGGAAGCTTTCTTT
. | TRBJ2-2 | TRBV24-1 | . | CATYGGVGELFF | TGTGCCACCTATGGAGGCGTCGGGGAGCTGTTTTTT
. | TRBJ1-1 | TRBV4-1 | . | CASSQERGPGYTEAFF | TGCGCCAGCAGCCAAGAAAGAGGACCGGGGTACACTGAAGCTTTCTTT
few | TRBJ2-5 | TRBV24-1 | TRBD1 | CATSKTGSGETQYF | TGTGCCACCAGCAAGACAGGGTCAGGAGAGACCCAGTACTTC
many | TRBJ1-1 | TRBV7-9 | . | CASSSERRNTEAFF | TGTGCCAGCAGCTCCGAGCGGAGGAACACTGAAGCTTTCTTT
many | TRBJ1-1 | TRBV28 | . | CASSLFSWTEAFF | TGTGCCAGCAGTCTCTTCAGCTGGACTGAAGCTTTCTTT
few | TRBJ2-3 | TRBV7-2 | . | CASSFWGGGADTQYF | TGTGCCAGCAGCTTTTGGGGAGGGGGCGCAGATACGCAGTATTTT
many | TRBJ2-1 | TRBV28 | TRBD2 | CASKTGRLLAGEHEQFF | TGTGCCAGCAAAACGGGGAGGCTCCTAGCGGGAGAGCATGAGCAGTTCTTC
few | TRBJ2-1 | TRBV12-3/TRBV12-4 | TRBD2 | CASRLALYNEQFF | TGTGCCAGCAGACTAGCGCTTTACAATGAGCAGTTCTTC
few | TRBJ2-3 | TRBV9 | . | CASSGRLSADTQYF | TGTGCCAGCAGCGGACGACTGAGCGCAGATACGCAGTATTTT
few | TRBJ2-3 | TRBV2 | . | CASKLSHTDTQYF | TGTGCCAGCAAATTAAGCCACACAGATACGCAGTATTTT
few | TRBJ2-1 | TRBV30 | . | CAWSEGQGSYNEQFF | TGTGCCTGGAGTGAGGGGCAGGGGTCCTACAATGAGCAGTTCTTC
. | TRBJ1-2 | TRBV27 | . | CASTTWSQEGSSGYTF | TGTGCCAGCACCACCTGGTCCCAAGAGGGGTCTAGTGGCTACACCTTC
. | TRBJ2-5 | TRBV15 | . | CATNRGGGQETQYF | TGTGCCACCAACAGAGGTGGCGGACAAGAGACCCAGTACTTC
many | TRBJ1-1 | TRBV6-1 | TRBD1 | CLTGGYMNTEAFF | TGTCTCACAGGGGGCTACATGAACACTGAAGCTTTCTTT
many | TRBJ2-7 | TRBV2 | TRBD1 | CASSDGDRVLYEQYF | TGTGCCAGCAGTGATGGGGACAGGGTACTCTACGAGCAGTACTTC
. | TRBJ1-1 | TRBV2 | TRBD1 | CADTGQRNTEAFF | TGTGCCGATACGGGACAGAGAAACACTGAAGCTTTCTTT
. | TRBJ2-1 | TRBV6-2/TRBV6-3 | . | CASSYSTLSSYNEQFF | TGTGCCAGCAGTTACTCGACGTTGAGCTCCTACAATGAGCAGTTCTTC
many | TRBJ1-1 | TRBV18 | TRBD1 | CASSTDRGGAFF | TGTGCCAGCTCAACGGACAGGGGTGGGGCTTTCTTT
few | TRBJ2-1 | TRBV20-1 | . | CSARLLISGGVRDYEQFF | TGCAGTGCTAGACTTCTAATTAGCGGAGGGGTTCGGGACTATGAGCAGTTCTTC
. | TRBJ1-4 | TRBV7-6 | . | CASSLIAEKLFF | TGTGCCAGCAGCCTTATTGCAGAAAAACTGTTTTTT